These 32 T cell receptor beta chains were sequenced from one sample in a study of blood T cell repertoires in COVID-19. Here immunoSEQ multiplex PCR was the method, and the copy in TCRdb shows in-frame clones only, minus some. The sample shows roughly 500,000 clones, roughly 90% of them seen only once. Sequencing was carried out using PBMCs or T cells enriched from blood (not recorded which). The receptors shown here come from a woman in her thirties or forties who had recovered from COVID-19.

The rearrangement uses TRBV30 and TRBJ1-3; D is ambiguous. Germline CDR1 and CDR2: GTSNPN and SVGIG (reference sequence). The CDR3 length is 11 residues. The V and J ends lost 7 bases and 3 bases respectively, with 7 bases between them. Written as DNA, the CDR3 is TGTGCCTTCCAGTTTGGAAACACCATATATTTT. Its translation is CAFQFGNTIYF.

This chain joins TRBV28 and TRBJ2-1; 9 bases match TRBD1. J was trimmed by 3 bases and V by 2 bases; bases with no gene match: 8. This CDR3 is built from 17 residues. The germline CDR1 and CDR2 sequences are MDHEN and SYDVKM. CDR3 loop: CASSLRDRVGGYNEQFF. In DNA, the CDR3 is TGTGCCAGCAGTTTACGGGACAGGGTAGGTGGCTACAATGAGCAGTTCTTC.

The J gene is TRBJ2-3, the V gene TRBV27; D might be TRBD2 (5 bases). Germline V gene data show CDR1 as MNHEY and CDR2 as SMNVEV (reference sequence). The V end lost 3 bases, the J end lost 5 bases, and 12 bases lay between the germline ends. CDR3 length: 14 amino acids. For the CDR3, the DNA is TGTGCCAGCAGTTTCAGTAGCGTTGGAGATACGCAGTATTTT. Protein: CASSFSSVGDTQYF.

The count of this clone is one. Other DNA sequences from this sample encode an identical CDR3 as well. The chain is built from TRBV9 and TRBJ1-4; 7 positions match TRBD1. Germline lookup yields CDR1 SGDLS and CDR2 YYNGEE. V was clipped by 5 bases and J by 0 bases; unmatched bases: 4. This CDR3 region has 15 residues. The CDR3 bases are TGTGCCAGCAGTCTCCAGGGGGCAACTAATGAAAAACTGTTTTTT. The encoded protein is CASSLQGATNEKLFF.

The chain joins TRBV5-4 to TRBJ2-6, with D possibly matching TRBD1 (6 bases). The ends were cut back, 4 bases at V and 0 bases at J, with 8 bases in the middle. Per the germline V gene, CDR1 is SGHNT and CDR2 is YYREEE (reference sequence). The CDR3 sequence is 15 residues long. This chain's CDR3 is CASSLGGSGANVLTF. The CDR3 DNA sequence: TGTGCCAGCAGCCTAGGGGGCTCTGGGGCCAACGTCCTGACTTTC. Using reference TRBV5-4 and TRBJ2-6 for the parts outside the CDR3, the full variable domain is ETGVTQSPTHLIKTRGQQVTLRCSSQSGHNTVSWYQQALGQGPQFIFQYYREEENGRGNFPPRFSGLQFPNYSSELNVNALELDDSALYLCASSLGGSGANVLTFGAGSRLTVL.

V and J are TRBV9 and TRBJ2-3; the match to TRBD2 covers 7 bases. Germline V gene sequence: CDR1 SGDLS, CDR2 YYNGEE. The CDR3 spans 15 residues. J gave up 2 bases and V 3 bases, and 6 bases lay outside the gene matches. In DNA, the CDR3 is TGTGCCAGCAGCGGGGGAGGGCCTTCCACAGATACGCAGTATTTT. Residues: CASSGGGPSTDTQYF.

The gene calls are TRBV12-3 or TRBV12-4 and TRBJ1-1, with D unresolved. The CDR3 loop spans 12 amino acids. V shed 2 bases and J shed 5 bases, with 6 bases lying between them. In nucleotides, the CDR3 is TGTGCCAGCAGTTTAAGGAGGACTGAAGCTTTCTTT. Translated, it gives CASSLRRTEAFF.

A few counts support this clone. The chain combines TRBV4-1 with TRBJ2-1; 9 nucleotides match TRBD2. The CDR3 length is 15 residues. The junction had 8 bases not matched to a gene; V was cut back by 6 bases and J by 5 bases. Germline CDR1 and CDR2: MGHRA and YSYEKL. DNA of the CDR3: TGCGCCAGCAGGATAGCGGGAGTTCGTAACAATGAGCAGTTCTTC. Its protein product is CASRIAGVRNNEQFF.

CDR3 sequence: CSVEGFGGARAEAFF. In DNA form, the CDR3 reads TGCAGCGTTGAAGGCTTCGGGGGGGCTAGAGCTGAAGCTTTCTTT. V usage is TRBV29-1 and J usage is TRBJ1-1; D possibly corresponds to TRBD1 (6 bases). This CDR3 contains 15 residues. The germline V and J ends were trimmed by 1 base and 6 bases, with 18 bases remaining between them. From germline, CDR1 is SQVTM and CDR2 ANQGSEA.

The rearrangement uses TRBV5-1 and TRBJ1-2, with D perhaps matching TRBD1 (5 bases). CDR1 SGHRS and CDR2 YFSETQ come from the germline V gene. The V end was cut by 1 base, the J end by 12 bases, with 19 bases between. The CDR3 sequence is 14 residues long. The CDR3 loop is CASSLLDNLYENTF. The DNA of the CDR3 is TGCGCCAGCAGCTTGCTGGACAACCTATACGAGAACACCTTC.

The chain uses TRBV13 and TRBJ2-7, with D perhaps TRBD1 (5 bases). V lost 0 bases and J 2 bases, leaving 8 bases between the germline ends. The CDR3 is made up of 14 amino acids. Germline V lookup: CDR1 PRHDT, CDR2 FYEKMQ (reference sequence). This chain's CDR3 is CASSLGTATYEQYF. The CDR3 coding sequence is TGTGCCAGCAGCTTAGGGACAGCCACCTACGAGCAGTACTTC.

V usage is TRBV2 and J usage is TRBJ1-1; D is unresolved. Germline V CDR1 and CDR2: SNHLY, FYNNEI. The CDR3 length is 15 residues. Trimming removed 7 bases at V and 1 base at J, with 16 bases between. The CDR3 loop reads CASTNPGEGNTEAFF. The CDR3 DNA is TGTGCCAGCACCAACCCAGGAGAGGGGAACACTGAAGCTTTCTTT.

The J gene is TRBJ1-1, the V gene TRBV10-3; TRBD1 agrees at 10 bases. This CDR3 contains 12 residues. The trim removed 8 bases at V and 3 bases at J, leaving 0 bases unmatched. CDR1 and CDR2 from the germline V gene are ENHRY and SYGVKD. The CDR3 is CAIGTGDTEAFF. CDR3 DNA: TGTGCCATCGGGACAGGGGACACTGAAGCTTTCTTT.

This rearrangement joins TRBV7-2 to TRBJ2-1, with 14 bases fitting TRBD2. The CDR3 covers 16 residues. Germline values: CDR1 SGHTA, CDR2 FQGNSA. The trim removed 6 bases at V and 6 bases at J, leaving 7 bases unmatched. The CDR3 nucleotides are TGTGCCAGCAGGAGAACCGGGACTAGCGGGGGCAATGAGCAGTTCTTC. The encoded protein is CASRRTGTSGGNEQFF.

The chain couples TRBV4-1 to TRBJ2-7; 12 nucleotides agree with TRBD1. Germline lookup yields CDR1 MGHRA and CDR2 YSYEKL. The CDR3 consists of 17 residues. The V and J ends lost 1 base and 7 bases, in that order; junction bases with no gene match: 11. The CDR3 reads CASSQVGRGTGGGEQYF. The DNA of the CDR3 is TGCGCCAGCAGCCAAGTGGGGAGGGGGACAGGGGGCGGAGAGCAGTACTTC.

V gene TRBV2 combines with J gene TRBJ1-5; 7 nucleotides align to TRBD1. CDR1 SNHLY and CDR2 FYNNEI come from the germline V gene. This CDR3 spans 14 amino acids. The J segment lost 4 bases and the V segment lost 5 bases, leaving 5 bases of the junction unmatched. The CDR3 region is CASSRTGGNQPQHF. As DNA, the CDR3 is TGTGCCAGCAGTAGGACAGGCGGGAATCAGCCCCAGCATTTT. The variable domain in full, completed from reference TRBV2 and TRBJ1-5, reads EPEVTQTPSHQVTQMGQEVILRCVPISNHLYFYWYRQILGQKVEFLVSFYNNEISEKSEIFDDQFSVERPDGSNFTLKIRSTKLEDSAMYFCASSRTGGNQPQHFGDGTRLSIL.

The CDR3 loop reads CASSESGLAGGQETQYF. CDR3 DNA sequence: TGTGCCAGCAGTGAAAGCGGGCTAGCGGGGGGGCAAGAGACCCAGTACTTC. J is TRBJ2-5 and V is TRBV6-1, with 12 bases fitting TRBD2. The trim removed 2 bases at V and 2 bases at J, leaving 6 bases unmatched. The CDR3 consists of 17 residues. CDR1 MNHNS and CDR2 SASEGT come from the germline V gene.

The CDR3 protein is CASSHGTDYGYTF. The CDR3 bases are TGTGCCAGCTCACATGGGACAGACTATGGCTACACCTTC. V is TRBV18 and J is TRBJ1-2; 7 bases fit TRBD1. Germline-derived CDR1 and CDR2 are KGHSH and LQKENI. V shed 4 bases and J 3 bases; nucleotides not matched to a gene: 2. The CDR3 covers 13 residues.

The rearrangement joins TRBV10-1 to TRBJ2-7, with 7 bases lining up with TRBD1. V gave up 6 bases and J gave up 7 bases; unmatched junction bases: 6. This CDR3 has 12 residues. The germline V gene has CDR1 WNHNN and CDR2 SYGVQD (reference sequence). The CDR3: CASRVQGWEQYF. The CDR3 DNA sequence: TGCGCCAGCAGGGTACAGGGGTGGGAGCAGTACTTC.

This clone came up once. V usage is TRBV11-2 and J usage is TRBJ1-2, with D tentatively TRBD1 (5 bases). CDR1 is SGHAT and CDR2 is FQNNGV in the germline V gene. The CDR3 has 14 residues. V lost 1 base and J lost 1, with 7 bases in between. DNA of the CDR3: TGTGCCAGCAGCTTAGGACAGCTTAACTATGGCTACACCTTC. The encoded protein is CASSLGQLNYGYTF.

This clone was counted a single time. V is TRBV13 and J is TRBJ2-3; TRBD1 is a possible D gene (5 bases). Germline lookup yields CDR1 PRHDT and CDR2 FYEKMQ (reference sequence). The V gene lost 2 bases and the J gene lost 4 bases, with 13 bases spanning the gap. There are 15 residues in the CDR3. DNA for the CDR3: TGTGCCAGCAGCTTAAGAGAGACAGCAGCAGATACGCAGTATTTT. Translation: CASSLRETAADTQYF.

The chain links TRBV4-3 to TRBJ2-7; 7 bases are a match to TRBD1. V dropped 0 bases and J dropped 3; count of bases not matched to a gene: 2. This CDR3 spans 14 amino acids. CDR1 is LGHNA, CDR2 YSLEER, per germline. The CDR3 sequence is CASSQDQGVYEQYF. CDR3 DNA sequence: TGCGCCAGCAGCCAAGATCAGGGGGTCTACGAGCAGTACTTC.

The gene calls are TRBV6-5 and TRBJ2-1, with 7 bases lining up with TRBD2. The CDR3 is 16 amino acids. V trimming: 4 bases; J trimming: 12 bases; junction bases outside the gene matches: 18. CDR1 is MNHEY, CDR2 SVGAGI, per germline. In DNA, the CDR3 is TGTGCCAGCAGTTTCCAGGCTAGCGGATTGATCCAAGGGCAGTTCTTC. Residues: CASSFQASGLIQGQFF.

V usage is TRBV18 and J usage is TRBJ2-3; D is uncertain. The CDR3 contains 12 residues. Looked up from germline, CDR1 is KGHSH and CDR2 is LQKENI. Trimming left V 9 bases short and J 0 bases short, with 7 bases between. The CDR3 sequence is CARSGSTDTQYF. CDR3 bases: TGTGCCAGGTCCGGGAGCACAGATACGCAGTATTTT.

The chain couples TRBV6-5 to TRBJ1-2, with 10 bases aligning to TRBD1. The CDR3 loop spans 13 amino acids. Germline CDR1 and CDR2: MNHEY and SVGAGI. V shed 7 bases, J shed 3 bases, and the junction held 2 bases outside the gene matches. Here the CDR3 DNA reads TGTGCCAGCACCGGGACAGGGGACTATGGCTACACCTTC. Its protein is CASTGTGDYGYTF.

This rearrangement joins TRBV11-2 to TRBJ2-7; the D is unclear. Trimming stripped 0 bases from V and 9 bases from J, with 12 bases between. This CDR3 is built from 13 residues. Germline assignment: CDR1 SGHAT and CDR2 FQNNGV. CDR3 region: CASSLEGQARQYF. CDR3 bases: TGTGCCAGCAGCTTAGAGGGCCAGGCCAGGCAGTACTTC.

The V and J genes are TRBV19 and TRBJ2-2, with D tentatively TRBD2 (5 bases). This CDR3 has 12 residues. Trimming pared 5 bases from V and 6 bases from J, leaving 7 bases between. Germline V gives CDR1 LNHDA, CDR2 SQIVND (reference sequence). Written as DNA, the CDR3 is TGTGCCAGTAGTGTGGGAGCCGGGGAGCTGTTTTTT. Encoded protein: CASSVGAGELFF.

This clone was seen a handful of times. This chain uses TRBV11-3 with TRBJ2-2, with D perhaps matching TRBD2 (5 bases). Germline CDR1 and CDR2: SGHNT and YENEEA. The V end was cut by 5 bases, the J end by 5 bases, with 15 bases between. CDR3 length equals 15 residues. This CDR3 is CASSRDPRDTGELFF. The CDR3 DNA sequence: TGTGCCAGCAGCCGAGATCCCCGGGATACCGGGGAGCTGTTTTTT.

CDR3 nucleotides: TGTGCCAGCAGCCGCGACGGGAGCTCTGGAAACACCATATATTTT. Translated, it gives CASSRDGSSGNTIYF. This chain uses TRBV11-3 with TRBJ1-3; D is unclear. This CDR3 region has 15 residues. The V gene lost 5 bases and the J gene lost 0 bases, with 11 bases spanning the gap. Per the germline V gene, CDR1 is SGHNT and CDR2 is YENEEA.

To note about this clone: The identical CDR3 is also encoded by other nucleotide sequences in the sample. This chain joins TRBV20-1 and TRBJ1-2; TRBD1 is a possible D gene (5 bases). In germline, CDR1 is DFQATT, CDR2 SNEGSKA (reference sequence). The CDR3 spans 11 residues. Deletions cut 4 bases from V and 5 bases from J, with 8 bases between. The DNA for the CDR3 is TGCAGTGCTATAAGGGGTTATGGCTACACCTTC. This translates into CSAIRGYGYTF.

To note about this clone: The same CDR3 can be traced to other DNA sequences in this sample. The J gene is TRBJ1-1, the V gene TRBV29-1; 7 bases are shared with TRBD1. This CDR3 spans 14 amino acids. CDR1 is SQVTM and CDR2 is ANQGSEA in the germline V gene. V shed 6 bases, J shed 5 bases, and the junction held 12 bases outside the gene matches. The CDR3 reads CSVARTGGRTEAFF. CDR3 DNA sequence: TGCAGCGTAGCCCGGACAGGAGGTCGGACTGAAGCTTTCTTT.

The chain couples TRBV29-1 to TRBJ1-5, with 7 bases that match TRBD1. Germline loops: CDR1 SQVTM, CDR2 ANQGSEA. V shed 6 bases, J shed 2 bases, and the junction held 7 bases outside the gene matches. The CDR3 runs to 14 residues. The CDR3 DNA sequence: TGCAGCGTCCGAGCCGACAGGGGCAATCAGCCCCAGCATTTT. Amino acids: CSVRADRGNQPQHF. The whole variable domain, remainder taken from reference TRBV29-1 and TRBJ1-5, is SAVISQKPSRDICQRGTSLTIQCQVDSQVTMMFWYRQQPGQSLTLIATANQGSEATYESGFVIDKFPISRPNLTFSTLTVSNMSPEDSSIYLCSVRADRGNQPQHFGDGTRLSIL.